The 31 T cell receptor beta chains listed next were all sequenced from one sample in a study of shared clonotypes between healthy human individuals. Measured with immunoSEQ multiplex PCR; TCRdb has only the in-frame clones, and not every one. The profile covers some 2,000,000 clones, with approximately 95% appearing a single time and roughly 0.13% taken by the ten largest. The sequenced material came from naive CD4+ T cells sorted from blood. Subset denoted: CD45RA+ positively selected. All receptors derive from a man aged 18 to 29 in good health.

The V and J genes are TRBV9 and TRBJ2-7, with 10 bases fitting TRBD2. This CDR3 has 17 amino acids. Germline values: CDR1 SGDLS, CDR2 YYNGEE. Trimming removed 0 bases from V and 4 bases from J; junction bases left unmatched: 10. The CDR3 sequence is CASSVDPGLAELYEQYF. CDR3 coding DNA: TGTGCCAGCAGCGTAGACCCCGGACTAGCGGAGTTGTACGAGCAGTACTTC.

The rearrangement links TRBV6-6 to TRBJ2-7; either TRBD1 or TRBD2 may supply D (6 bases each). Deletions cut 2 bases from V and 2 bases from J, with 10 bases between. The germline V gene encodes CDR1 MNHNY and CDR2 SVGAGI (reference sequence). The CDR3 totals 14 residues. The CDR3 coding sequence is TGTGCCAGCAGTTACACGGGGGCCCCCTACGAGCAGTACTTC. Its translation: CASSYTGAPYEQYF.

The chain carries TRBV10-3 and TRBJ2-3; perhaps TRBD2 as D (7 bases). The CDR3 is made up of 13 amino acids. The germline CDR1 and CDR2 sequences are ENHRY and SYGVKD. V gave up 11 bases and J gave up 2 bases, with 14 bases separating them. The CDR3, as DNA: TGTGCCTCGGGGGGCGGGCTCACAGATACGCAGTATTTT. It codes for CASGGGLTDTQYF.

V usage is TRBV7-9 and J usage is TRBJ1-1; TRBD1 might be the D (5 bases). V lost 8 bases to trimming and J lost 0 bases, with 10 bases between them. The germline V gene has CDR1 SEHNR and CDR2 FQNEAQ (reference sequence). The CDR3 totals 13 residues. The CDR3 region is CASAGLMNTEAFF. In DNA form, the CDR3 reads TGTGCCAGCGCGGGACTTATGAACACTGAAGCTTTCTTT. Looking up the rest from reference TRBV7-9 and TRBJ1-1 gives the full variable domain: DTGVSQNPRHKITKRGQNVTFRCDPISEHNRLYWYRQTLGQGPEFLTYFQNEAQLEKSRLLSDRFSAERPKGSFSTLEIQRTEQGDSAMYLCASAGLMNTEAFFGQGTRLTVV.

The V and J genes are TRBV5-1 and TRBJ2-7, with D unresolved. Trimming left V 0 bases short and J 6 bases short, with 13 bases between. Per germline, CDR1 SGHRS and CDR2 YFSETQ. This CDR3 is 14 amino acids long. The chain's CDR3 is CASSLGHPTSEQYF. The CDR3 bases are TGCGCCAGCAGCTTGGGCCATCCTACGTCCGAGCAGTACTTC.

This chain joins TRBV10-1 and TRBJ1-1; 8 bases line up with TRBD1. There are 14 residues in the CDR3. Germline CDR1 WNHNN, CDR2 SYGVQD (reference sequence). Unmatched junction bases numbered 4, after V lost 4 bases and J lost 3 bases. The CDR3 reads CASSADRVDTEAFF. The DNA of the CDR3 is TGCGCCAGCAGTGCGGACAGGGTGGACACTGAAGCTTTCTTT.

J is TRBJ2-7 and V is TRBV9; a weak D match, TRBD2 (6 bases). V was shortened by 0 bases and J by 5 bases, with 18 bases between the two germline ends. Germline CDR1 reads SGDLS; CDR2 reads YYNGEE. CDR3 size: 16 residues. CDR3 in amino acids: CASSVDKGLGKDEQYF. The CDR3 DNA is TGTGCCAGCAGCGTAGATAAGGGACTGGGCAAAGACGAGCAGTACTTC.

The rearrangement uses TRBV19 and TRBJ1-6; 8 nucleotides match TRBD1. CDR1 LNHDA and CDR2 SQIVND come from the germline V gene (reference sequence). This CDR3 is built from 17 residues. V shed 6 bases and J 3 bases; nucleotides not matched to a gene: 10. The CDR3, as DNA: TGTGCCAGTAGCACCAAAGGGACAGGCAACTATAATTCACCCCTCCACTTT. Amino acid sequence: CASSTKGTGNYNSPLHF.

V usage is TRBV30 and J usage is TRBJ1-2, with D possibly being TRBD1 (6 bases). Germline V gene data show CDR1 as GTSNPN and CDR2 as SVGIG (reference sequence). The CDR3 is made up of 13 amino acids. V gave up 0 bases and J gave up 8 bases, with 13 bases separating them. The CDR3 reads CAWSVWAGVGYTF. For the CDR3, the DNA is TGTGCCTGGAGTGTATGGGCAGGGGTCGGCTACACCTTC.

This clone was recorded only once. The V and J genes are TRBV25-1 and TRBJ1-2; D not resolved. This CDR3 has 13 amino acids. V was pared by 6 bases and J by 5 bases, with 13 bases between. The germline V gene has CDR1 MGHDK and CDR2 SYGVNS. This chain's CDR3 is CASRAHSDYGYTF. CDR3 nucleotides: TGTGCCAGCAGGGCTCACAGCGATTATGGCTACACCTTC.

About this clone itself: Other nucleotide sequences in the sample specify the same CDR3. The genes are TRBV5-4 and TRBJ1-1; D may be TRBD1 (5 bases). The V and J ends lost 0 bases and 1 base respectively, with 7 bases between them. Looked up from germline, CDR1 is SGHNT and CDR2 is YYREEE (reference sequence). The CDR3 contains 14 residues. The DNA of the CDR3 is TGTGCCAGCAGCTTGGCTGGGACGAACACTGAAGCTTTCTTT. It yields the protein CASSLAGTNTEAFF.

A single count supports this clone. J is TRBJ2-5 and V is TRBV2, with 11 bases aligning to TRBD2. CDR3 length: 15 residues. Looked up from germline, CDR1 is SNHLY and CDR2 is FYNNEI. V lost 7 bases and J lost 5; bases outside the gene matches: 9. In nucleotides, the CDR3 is TGTGCCAGCACCTTAGGGACTAGCGGAGGGGAGACCCAGTACTTC. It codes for CASTLGTSGGETQYF. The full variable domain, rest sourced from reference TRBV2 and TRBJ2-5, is EPEVTQTPSHQVTQMGQEVILRCVPISNHLYFYWYRQILGQKVEFLVSFYNNEISEKSEIFDDQFSVERPDGSNFTLKIRSTKLEDSAMYFCASTLGTSGGETQYFGPGTRLLVL.

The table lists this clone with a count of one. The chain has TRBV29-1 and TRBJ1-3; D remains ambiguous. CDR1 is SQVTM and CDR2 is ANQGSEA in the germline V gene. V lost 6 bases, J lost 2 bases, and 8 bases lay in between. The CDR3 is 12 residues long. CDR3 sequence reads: CSVRRAGNTIYF. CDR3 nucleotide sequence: TGCAGCGTCCGACGGGCTGGAAACACCATATATTTT.

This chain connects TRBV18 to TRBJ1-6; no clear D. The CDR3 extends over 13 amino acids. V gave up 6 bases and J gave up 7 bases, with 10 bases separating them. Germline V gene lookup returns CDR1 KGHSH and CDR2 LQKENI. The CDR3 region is CASSPLVNSPLHF. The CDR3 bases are TGTGCCAGCTCGCCCCTAGTGAATTCACCCCTCCACTTT.

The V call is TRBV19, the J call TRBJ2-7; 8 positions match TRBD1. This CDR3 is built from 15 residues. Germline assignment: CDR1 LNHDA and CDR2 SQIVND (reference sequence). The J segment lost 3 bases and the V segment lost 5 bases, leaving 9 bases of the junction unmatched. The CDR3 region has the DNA TGTGCCAGTAGTGTATTCTCCGGACAGGGCTACGAGCAGTACTTC. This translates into CASSVFSGQGYEQYF.

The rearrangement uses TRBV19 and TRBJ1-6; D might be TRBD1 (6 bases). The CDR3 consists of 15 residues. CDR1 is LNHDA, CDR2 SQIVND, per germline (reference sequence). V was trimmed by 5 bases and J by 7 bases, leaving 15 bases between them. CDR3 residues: CASSSVTGVNSPLHF. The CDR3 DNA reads TGTGCCAGTAGTTCCGTGACAGGAGTCAATTCACCCCTCCACTTT. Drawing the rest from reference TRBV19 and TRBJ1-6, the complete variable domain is DGGITQSPKYLFRKEGQNVTLSCEQNLNHDAMYWYRQDPGQGLRLIYYSQIVNDFQKGDIAEGYSVSREKKESFPLTVTSAQKNPTAFYLCASSSVTGVNSPLHFGNGTRLTVT.

The CDR3 nucleotides read TGCAGCGCTCGAAGACAGGGGAACGGTGAAGCTTTCTTT. It is translated as CSARRQGNGEAFF. V gene TRBV29-1 combines with J gene TRBJ1-1; 8 nucleotides match TRBD1. The germline V gene has CDR1 SQVTM and CDR2 ANQGSEA. This CDR3 spans 13 amino acids. J lost 7 bases, V lost 7 bases, and 11 bases had no gene match. Full variable domain (outside the CDR3, taken from reference TRBV29-1 and TRBJ1-1): SAVISQKPSRDICQRGTSLTIQCQVDSQVTMMFWYRQQPGQSLTLIATANQGSEATYESGFVIDKFPISRPNLTFSTLTVSNMSPEDSSIYLCSARRQGNGEAFFGQGTRLTVV.

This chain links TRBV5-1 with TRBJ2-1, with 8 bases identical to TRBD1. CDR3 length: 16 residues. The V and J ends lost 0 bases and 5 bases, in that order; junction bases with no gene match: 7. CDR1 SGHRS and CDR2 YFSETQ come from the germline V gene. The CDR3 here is CASSLGDRGANNEQFF. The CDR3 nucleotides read TGCGCCAGCAGCTTGGGTGACAGGGGTGCTAACAATGAGCAGTTCTTC.

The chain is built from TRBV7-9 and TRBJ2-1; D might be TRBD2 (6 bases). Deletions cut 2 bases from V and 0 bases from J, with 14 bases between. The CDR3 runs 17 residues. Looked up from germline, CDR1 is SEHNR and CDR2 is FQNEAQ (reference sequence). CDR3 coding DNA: TGTGCCAGCAGCTTAATCGGCGGGGCTCCCTCCTACAATGAGCAGTTCTTC. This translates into CASSLIGGAPSYNEQFF.

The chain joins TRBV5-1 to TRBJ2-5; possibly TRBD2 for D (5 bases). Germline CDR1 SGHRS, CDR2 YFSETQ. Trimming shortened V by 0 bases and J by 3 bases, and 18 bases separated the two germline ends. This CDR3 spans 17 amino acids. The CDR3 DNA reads TGCGCCAGCAGCTTGGCCAATTCGAGGGTTTGGGAAGAGACCCAGTACTTC. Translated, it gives CASSLANSRVWEETQYF.

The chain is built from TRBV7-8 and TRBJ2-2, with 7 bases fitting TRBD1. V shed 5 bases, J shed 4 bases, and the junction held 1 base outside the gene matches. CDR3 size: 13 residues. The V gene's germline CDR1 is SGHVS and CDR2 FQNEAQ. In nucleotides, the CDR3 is TGTGCCAGCAGCCGACAGGGCACCGGGGAGCTGTTTTTT. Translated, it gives CASSRQGTGELFF.

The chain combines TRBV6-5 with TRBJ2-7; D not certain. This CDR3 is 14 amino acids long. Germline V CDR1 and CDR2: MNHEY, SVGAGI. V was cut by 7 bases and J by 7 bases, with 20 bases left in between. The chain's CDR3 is CASIRPQPSREQYF. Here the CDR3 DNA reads TGTGCCAGCATCCGGCCCCAGCCCTCCAGGGAGCAGTACTTC.

In DNA form, the CDR3 reads TGTGCCAGCAGAGATCCGGGACAGGGAGGAGGCTACACCTTC. It yields the protein CASRDPGQGGGYTF. The chain has TRBV27 and TRBJ1-2; 9 nucleotides align to TRBD1. Germline CDR1 reads MNHEY; CDR2 reads SMNVEV (reference sequence). The CDR3 length is 14 residues. With V trimmed by 6 bases and J by 8 bases, 10 bases remained unmatched.

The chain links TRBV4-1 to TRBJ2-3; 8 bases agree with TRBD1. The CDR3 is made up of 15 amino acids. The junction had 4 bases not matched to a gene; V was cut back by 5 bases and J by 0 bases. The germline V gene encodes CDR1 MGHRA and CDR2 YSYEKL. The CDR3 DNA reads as TGCGCCAGCAGCTCCGGACAGGGCAGCACAGATACGCAGTATTTT. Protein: CASSSGQGSTDTQYF.

CDR3 sequence (DNA): TGTGCCAGCTCACCGACAGGGGGGCCCCAGCATTTT. Translation: CASSPTGGPQHF. This chain connects TRBV18 to TRBJ1-5; 9 positions agree with TRBD1. The CDR3 is 12 amino acids. Germline trimming cut 3 bases from V and 9 bases from J; bases unmatched to any gene: 0. Germline values: CDR1 KGHSH, CDR2 LQKENI. The variable domain in full, completed from reference TRBV18 and TRBJ1-5, reads NAGVMQNPRHLVRRRGQEARLRCSPMKGHSHVYWYRQLPEEGLKFMVYLQKENIIDESGMPKERFSAEFPKEGPSILRIQQVVRGDSAAYFCASSPTGGPQHFGDGTRLSIL.

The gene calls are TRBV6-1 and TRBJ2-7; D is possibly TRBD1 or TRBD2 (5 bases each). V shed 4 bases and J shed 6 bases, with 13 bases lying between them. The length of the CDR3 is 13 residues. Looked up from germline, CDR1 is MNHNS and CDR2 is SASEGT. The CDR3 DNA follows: TGTGCCAGCAGTGTGATACAGGACTCCGAGCAGTACTTC. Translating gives CASSVIQDSEQYF.

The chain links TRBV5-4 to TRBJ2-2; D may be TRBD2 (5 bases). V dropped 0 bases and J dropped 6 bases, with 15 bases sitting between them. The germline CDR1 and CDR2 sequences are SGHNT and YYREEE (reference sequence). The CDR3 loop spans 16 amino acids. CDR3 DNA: TGTGCCAGCAGCTTGGGGCCTGCACAGAGGGCCGGGGAGCTGTTTTTT. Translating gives CASSLGPAQRAGELFF.

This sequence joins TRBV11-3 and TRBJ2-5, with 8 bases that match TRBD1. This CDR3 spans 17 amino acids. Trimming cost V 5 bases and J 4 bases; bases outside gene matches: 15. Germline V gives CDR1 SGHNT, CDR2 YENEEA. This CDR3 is CASSETGPTGGRETQYF. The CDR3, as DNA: TGTGCCAGCAGCGAAACCGGACCCACAGGGGGACGAGAGACCCAGTACTTC.

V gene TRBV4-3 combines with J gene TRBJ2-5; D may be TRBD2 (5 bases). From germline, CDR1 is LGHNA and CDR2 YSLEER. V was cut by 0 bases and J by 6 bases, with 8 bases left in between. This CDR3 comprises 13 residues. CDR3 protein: CASSQEGGQTQYF. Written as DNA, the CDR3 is TGCGCCAGCAGCCAAGAAGGCGGGCAGACCCAGTACTTC.

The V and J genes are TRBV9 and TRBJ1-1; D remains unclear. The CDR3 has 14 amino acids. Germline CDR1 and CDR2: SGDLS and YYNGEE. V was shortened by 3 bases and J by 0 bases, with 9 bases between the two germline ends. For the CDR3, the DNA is TGTGCCAGCAGCGCCACGACCGTGAACACTGAAGCTTTCTTT. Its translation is CASSATTVNTEAFF.

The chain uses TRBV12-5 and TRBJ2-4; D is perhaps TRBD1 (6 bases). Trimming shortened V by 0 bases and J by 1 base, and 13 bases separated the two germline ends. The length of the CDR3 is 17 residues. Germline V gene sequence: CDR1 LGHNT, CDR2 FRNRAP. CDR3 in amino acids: CASGLVQAGAAKNIQYF. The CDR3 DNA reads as TGTGCTAGTGGTTTGGTTCAGGCAGGGGCGGCCAAAAACATTCAGTACTTC.